Listed here are 17 T cell receptor beta chains from one sample, sequenced in a study of blood T cell repertoires in COVID-19 (dated by TCRdb to the early 2020s). The library was generated by the immunoSEQ multiplex PCR assay. Sourced from immuneACCESS, this table was stored by TCRdb with only in-frame sequences that have V and J called. A share of the clones is absent; for the studies checked, an unresolved V gene accounts for under half, and the remainder has no known explanation. This sample lists about 200,000 clones; 75% to 90% were detected once. Jointly, the top ten make up 4.5% to 5.5% of the sample. Input material: PBMCs or T cells enriched from blood (not recorded which). The source is a woman aged 30 to 39 who had been exposed to COVID-19.

The chain joins TRBV29-1 to TRBJ1-1; D not certain. The V gene lost 2 bases and the J gene lost 2 bases, with 6 bases spanning the gap. CDR1 is SQVTM and CDR2 is ANQGSEA in the germline V gene. The CDR3 spans 12 residues. CDR3 sequence: CSVENRNTEAFF. The CDR3 region has the DNA TGCAGCGTTGAAAACAGAAACACTGAAGCTTTCTTT.

The chain uses TRBV25-1 and TRBJ2-3, with 11 bases aligning to TRBD2. V lost 4 bases, J lost 7 bases, and 7 bases stayed unmatched. CDR1 is MGHDK, CDR2 SYGVNS, per germline. CDR3 size: 15 residues. CDR3 loop: CASSGLAGTPNTQYF. For the CDR3, the DNA is TGTGCCAGCAGTGGACTAGCGGGGACCCCTAATACGCAGTATTTT.

This chain links TRBV7-8 with TRBJ2-5; TRBD2 is a possible D gene (7 bases). This CDR3 spans 16 amino acids. CDR1 is SGHVS and CDR2 is FQNEAQ in the germline V gene. Trimming removed 9 bases from V and 2 bases from J, with 22 bases in between. The CDR3 spells CASYSWRGGKQETQYF. CDR3 coding DNA: TGTGCCAGTTACTCGTGGAGGGGGGGAAAGCAAGAGACCCAGTACTTC.

This chain links TRBV19 with TRBJ1-2; D perhaps matches TRBD1 (5 bases). With 6 bases removed from V and 2 bases from J, the gap between germline ends came to 13 bases. Per the germline V gene, CDR1 is LNHDA and CDR2 is SQIVND (reference sequence). The CDR3 sequence is 14 residues long. DNA of the CDR3: TGTGCCAGTAGCCCTCCCCGACAGAACTATGGCTACACCTTC. Its protein product is CASSPPRQNYGYTF.

This clone has a handful of counts. CDR3 loop: CASSYEPDGNYGYTF. As DNA, the CDR3 is TGTGCCAGCAGTTACGAGCCAGACGGGAACTATGGCTACACCTTC. This chain links TRBV6-5 with TRBJ1-2; no definite D call. The CDR3 spans 15 residues. V lost 2 bases to trimming and J lost 2 bases, with 12 bases between them. CDR1 is MNHEY, CDR2 SVGAGI, per germline.

This chain uses TRBV4-2 with TRBJ1-2; 8 bases are a match to TRBD1. CDR1 is LGHNA, CDR2 YNFKEQ, per germline. Trimming cost V 1 base and J 8 bases; bases outside gene matches: 12. CDR3 length equals 16 residues. CDR3 residues: CASSQGVSGGYVGYTF. CDR3 nucleotide sequence: TGTGCCAGCAGCCAAGGGGTTTCAGGGGGCTATGTGGGCTACACCTTC.

This clone came up a few times. The rearrangement uses TRBV13 and TRBJ1-3; TRBD1 matches 7 bases. V gave up 5 bases and J gave up 3 bases; unmatched junction bases: 4. The V gene's germline CDR1 is PRHDT and CDR2 FYEKMQ (reference sequence). The CDR3 runs 14 residues. DNA for the CDR3: TGTGCCAGCAGCCGCAGGGGGGTTGGAAACACCATATATTTT. This sequence encodes CASSRRGVGNTIYF.

This clone has a handful of counts. The V call is TRBV21-1, the J call TRBJ2-2; the D call TRBD1 from the table was never checked on the DNA. TRBV21-1 constitutes a pseudogene. The length of the CDR3 is 15 residues. The DNA for the CDR3 is TGTGCCAGCCGCCCAGGGGGGCCGAACACCGGGGAGCTGTTTTTT. It encodes CASRPGGPNTGELFF.

V gene TRBV29-1 combines with J gene TRBJ1-5; 7 positions match TRBD1. Germline V gene lookup returns CDR1 SQVTM and CDR2 ANQGSEA. This CDR3 comprises 16 residues. Trimming removed 4 bases from V and 2 bases from J; junction bases left unmatched: 11. The CDR3 region is CSVAEGGVNGNQPQHF. CDR3 nucleotide sequence: TGCAGCGTTGCCGAAGGGGGCGTAAATGGCAATCAGCCCCAGCATTTT.

The chain couples TRBV30 to TRBJ1-1; a possible D gene is TRBD1 (5 bases). The germline CDR1 and CDR2 sequences are GTSNPN and SVGIG (reference sequence). The CDR3 sequence is 13 residues long. Trimming stripped 5 bases from V and 4 bases from J, with 14 bases between. The chain's CDR3 is CAWSQRGSTEAFF. In DNA, the CDR3 is TGTGCCTGGTCCCAAAGGGGTAGCACTGAAGCTTTCTTT.

In DNA form, the CDR3 reads TGTGCCAGCAGTAGACAGGGTGCCGGGGAGCTGTTTTTT. It translates to CASSRQGAGELFF. The rearrangement joins TRBV12-3 or TRBV12-4 to TRBJ2-2, with TRBD1 identical over 7 bases. This CDR3 is built from 13 residues. V lost 5 bases to trimming and J lost 6 bases; unmatched junction nucleotides: 3.

This clone was counted once. V gene TRBV4-2 combines with J gene TRBJ1-1; D perhaps matches TRBD1 (5 bases). CDR1 and CDR2 (germline): LGHNA, YNFKEQ. The CDR3 length is 14 residues. Trimming removed 0 bases at V and 13 bases at J, with 18 bases between. In nucleotides, the CDR3 is TGTGCCAGCAGCCAAGAAGGCGGGACCAAGATTGTTTTCTTT. As protein: CASSQEGGTKIVFF.

The rearrangement joins TRBV10-3 to TRBJ2-2; maybe TRBD1 (6 bases). Germline loops: CDR1 ENHRY, CDR2 SYGVKD. CDR3 length: 17 residues. The V end lost 2 bases, the J end lost 4 bases, and 17 bases lay between the germline ends. CDR3 region: CAISEGRQVGFTGELFF. In DNA form, the CDR3 reads TGTGCCATCAGTGAGGGGAGACAGGTTGGGTTCACCGGGGAGCTGTTTTTT.

The chain recombines TRBV6-2 or TRBV6-3 with TRBJ1-4, with TRBD1 identical over 8 bases. The CDR3 has 14 residues. Germline V lookup: CDR1 MNHEY, CDR2 SVGEGT. J gave up 4 bases and V 5 bases, and 3 bases lay outside the gene matches. As DNA, the CDR3 is TGTGCCAGCAGTCCAGGGGGCTTTAATGAAAAACTGTTTTTT. Translated: CASSPGGFNEKLFF.

This chain uses TRBV2 with TRBJ2-3; TRBD1 matches at 8 bases. The CDR3 runs 15 residues. V lost 5 bases to trimming and J lost 8 bases; unmatched junction nucleotides: 12. Germline CDR1 SNHLY, CDR2 FYNNEI. As DNA, the CDR3 is TGTGCCAGCAGTCCCGGGACAGGTCGTAAGGGTACGCAGTATTTT. Protein: CASSPGTGRKGTQYF.

This clone was seen more than once but under ten times. The chain recombines TRBV13 with TRBJ2-5; 7 bases agree with TRBD2. This CDR3 spans 16 amino acids. Losses at the gene ends were 3 bases for V and 2 bases for J; bases not matched to a gene: 9. Germline CDR1 and CDR2: PRHDT and FYEKMQ (reference sequence). The DNA of the CDR3 is TGTGCCAGCAGCTTCCTATCAGCGGGGATACAAGAGACCCAGTACTTC. Translated, it gives CASSFLSAGIQETQYF.

The V and J genes are TRBV9 and TRBJ1-5; the D is unclear. The length of the CDR3 is 11 residues. Germline V CDR1 and CDR2: SGDLS, YYNGEE. V lost 0 bases, J lost 10 bases, and 5 bases lay in between. The DNA of the CDR3 is TGTGCCAGCAGCGTAGCTCCCCCCCAGCATTTT. Translated, it gives CASSVAPPQHF.